These 2 T cell receptor beta chains share one sample of origin, sequenced in a study of blood T cell repertoires in COVID-19. Assay: immunoSEQ multiplex PCR; the TCRdb copy retains only in-frame clones and omits some. The table has 100,000 to 150,000 clones, around 87% seen once. Sequenced material: peripheral blood. These receptors all stem from a woman aged 55 to 70 with acute or convalescent COVID-19.

The rearrangement joins TRBV5-1 to TRBJ1-6, with D tentatively TRBD1 (6 bases). CDR1 is SGHRS, CDR2 YFSETQ, per germline. V was clipped by 2 bases and J by 9 bases, with 18 bases between them. The CDR3 is 16 residues long. CDR3 amino acids: CASSFGTLDRPSPLHF. In DNA form, the CDR3 reads TGCGCCAGCAGCTTTGGGACACTAGACAGGCCTTCACCCCTCCACTTT. The full variable domain, in which reference TRBV5-1 and TRBJ1-6 provide the parts outside the CDR3, is KAGVTQTPRYLIKTRGQQVTLSCSPISGHRSVSWYQQTPGQGLQFLFEYFSETQRNKGNFPGRFSGRQFSNSRSEMNVSTLELGDSALYLCASSFGTLDRPSPLHFGNGTRLTVT.

This chain connects TRBV29-1 to TRBJ2-1; possible D gene TRBD1, 5 bases. In germline, CDR1 is SQVTM, CDR2 ANQGSEA. This CDR3 comprises 12 residues. Trimming cost V 6 bases and J 7 bases, with 13 bases left between them. CDR3: CSVGPSRNEQFF. DNA of the CDR3: TGCAGCGTGGGGCCTAGTAGGAATGAGCAGTTCTTC.